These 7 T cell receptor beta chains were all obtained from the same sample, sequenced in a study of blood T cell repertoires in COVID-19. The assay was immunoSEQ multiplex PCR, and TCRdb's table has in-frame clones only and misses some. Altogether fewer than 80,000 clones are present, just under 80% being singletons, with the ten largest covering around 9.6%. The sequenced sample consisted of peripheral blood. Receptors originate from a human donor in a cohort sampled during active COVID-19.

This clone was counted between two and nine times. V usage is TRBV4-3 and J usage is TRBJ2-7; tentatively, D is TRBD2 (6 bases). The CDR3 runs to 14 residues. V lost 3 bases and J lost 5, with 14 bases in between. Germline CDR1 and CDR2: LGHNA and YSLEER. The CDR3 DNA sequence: TGCGCCAGCAGCCAGGGACCAGCTAGCGACGAGCAGTACTTC. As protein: CASSQGPASDEQYF.

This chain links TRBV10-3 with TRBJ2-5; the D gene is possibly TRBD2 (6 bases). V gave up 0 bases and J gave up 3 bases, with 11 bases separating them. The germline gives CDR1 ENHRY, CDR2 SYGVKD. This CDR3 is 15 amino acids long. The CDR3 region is CAISESEQREETQYF. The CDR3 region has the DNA TGTGCCATCAGTGAGTCGGAACAGCGGGAAGAGACCCAGTACTTC.

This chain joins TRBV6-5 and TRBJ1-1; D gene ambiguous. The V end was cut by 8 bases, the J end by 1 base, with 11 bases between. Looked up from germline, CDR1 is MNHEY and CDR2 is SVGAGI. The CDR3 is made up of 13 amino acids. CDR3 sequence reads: CASRSRGNTEAFF. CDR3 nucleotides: TGTGCCAGCCGCTCCCGGGGGAACACTGAAGCTTTCTTT.

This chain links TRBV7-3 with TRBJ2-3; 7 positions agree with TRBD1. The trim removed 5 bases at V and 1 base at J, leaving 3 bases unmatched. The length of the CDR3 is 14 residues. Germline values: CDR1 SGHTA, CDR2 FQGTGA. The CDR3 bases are TGTGCCAGCAGCAGGGGGCCCGGCACAGATACGCAGTATTTT. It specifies CASSRGPGTDTQYF.

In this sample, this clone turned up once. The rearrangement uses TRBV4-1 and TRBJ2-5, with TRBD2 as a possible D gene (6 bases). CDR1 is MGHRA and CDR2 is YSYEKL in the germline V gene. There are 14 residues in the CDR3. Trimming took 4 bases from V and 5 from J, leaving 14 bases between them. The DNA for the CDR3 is TGCGCCAGCAGCCCATTCCGGGGGAGGGAGACCCAGTACTTC. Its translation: CASSPFRGRETQYF.

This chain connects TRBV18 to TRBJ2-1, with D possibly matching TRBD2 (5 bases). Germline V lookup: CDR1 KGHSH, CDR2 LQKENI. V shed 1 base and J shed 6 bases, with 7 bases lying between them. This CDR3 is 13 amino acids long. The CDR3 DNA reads TGTGCCAGCTCACCACAGCGGTCCAATGAGCAGTTCTTC. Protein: CASSPQRSNEQFF.

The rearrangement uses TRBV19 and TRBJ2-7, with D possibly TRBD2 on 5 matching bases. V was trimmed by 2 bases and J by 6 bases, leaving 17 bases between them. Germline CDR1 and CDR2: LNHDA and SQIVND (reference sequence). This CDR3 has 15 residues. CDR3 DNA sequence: TGTGCCAGTAGTATAAACCTTCGGGGTACCGGCGAGCAGTACTTC. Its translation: CASSINLRGTGEQYF.